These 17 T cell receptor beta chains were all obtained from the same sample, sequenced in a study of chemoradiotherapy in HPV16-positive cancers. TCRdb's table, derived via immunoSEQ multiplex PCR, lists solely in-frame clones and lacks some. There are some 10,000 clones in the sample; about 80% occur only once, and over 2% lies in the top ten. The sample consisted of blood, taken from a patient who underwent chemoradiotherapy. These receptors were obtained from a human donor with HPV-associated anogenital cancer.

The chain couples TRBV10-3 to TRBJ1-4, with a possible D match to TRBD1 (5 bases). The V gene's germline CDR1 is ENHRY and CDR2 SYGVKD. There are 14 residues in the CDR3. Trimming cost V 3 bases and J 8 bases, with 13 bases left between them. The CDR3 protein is CAISDHRGAEKLFF. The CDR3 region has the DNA TGTGCCATCAGTGACCACAGAGGGGCGGAAAAACTGTTTTTT.

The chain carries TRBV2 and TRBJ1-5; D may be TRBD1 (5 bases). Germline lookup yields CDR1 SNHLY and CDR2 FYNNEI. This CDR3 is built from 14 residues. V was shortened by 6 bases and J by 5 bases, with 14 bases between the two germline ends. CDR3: CASRYGGGDQPQHF. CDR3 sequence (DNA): TGTGCCAGCAGATACGGGGGAGGGGATCAGCCCCAGCATTTT.

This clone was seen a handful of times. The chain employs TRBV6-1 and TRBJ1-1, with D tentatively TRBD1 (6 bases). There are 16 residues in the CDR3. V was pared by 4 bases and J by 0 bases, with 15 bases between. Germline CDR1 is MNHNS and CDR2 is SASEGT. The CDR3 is CASSVTNRALNTEAFF. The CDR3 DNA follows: TGTGCCAGCAGTGTAACAAACAGGGCTTTGAACACTGAAGCTTTCTTT.

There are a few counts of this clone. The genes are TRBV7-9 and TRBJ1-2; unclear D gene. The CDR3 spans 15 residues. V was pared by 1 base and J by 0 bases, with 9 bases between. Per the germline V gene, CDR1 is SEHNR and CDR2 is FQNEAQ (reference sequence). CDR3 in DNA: TGTGCCAGCAGCTTAGGGCAGACTACTAACTATGGCTACACCTTC. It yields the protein CASSLGQTTNYGYTF.

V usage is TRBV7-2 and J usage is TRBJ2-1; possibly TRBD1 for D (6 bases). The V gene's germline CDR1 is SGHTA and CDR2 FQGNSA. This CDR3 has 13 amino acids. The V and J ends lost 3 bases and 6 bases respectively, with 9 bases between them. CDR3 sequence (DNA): TGTGCCAGCAGCTTGGACAGAAGCAATGAGCAGTTCTTC. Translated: CASSLDRSNEQFF.

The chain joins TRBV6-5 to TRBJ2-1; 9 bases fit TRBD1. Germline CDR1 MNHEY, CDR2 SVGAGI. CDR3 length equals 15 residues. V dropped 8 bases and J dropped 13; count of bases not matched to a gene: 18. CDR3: CASSTGQGNSVLQFF. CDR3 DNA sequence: TGTGCCAGCTCGACCGGACAGGGGAATAGTGTCCTTCAGTTCTTC.

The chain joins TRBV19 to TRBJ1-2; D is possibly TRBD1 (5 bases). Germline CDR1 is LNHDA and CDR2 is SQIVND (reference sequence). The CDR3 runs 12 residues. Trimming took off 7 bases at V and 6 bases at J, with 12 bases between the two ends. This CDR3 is CASTDGGDGYTF. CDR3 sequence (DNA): TGTGCCAGTACGGACGGAGGGGATGGCTACACCTTC.

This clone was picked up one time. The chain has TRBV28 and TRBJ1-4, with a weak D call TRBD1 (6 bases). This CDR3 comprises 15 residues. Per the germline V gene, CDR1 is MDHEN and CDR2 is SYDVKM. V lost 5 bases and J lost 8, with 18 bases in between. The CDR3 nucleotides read TGTGCCAGCAGTATGGGGGGACAACAGGACGAAAAACTGTTTTTT. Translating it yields CASSMGGQQDEKLFF.

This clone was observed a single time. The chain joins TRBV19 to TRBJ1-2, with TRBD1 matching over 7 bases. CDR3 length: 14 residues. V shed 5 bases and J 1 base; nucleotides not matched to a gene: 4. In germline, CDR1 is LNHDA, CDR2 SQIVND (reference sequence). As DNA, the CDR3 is TGTGCCAGTAGTCTGGGGACAGTTAACTATGGCTACACCTTC. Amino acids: CASSLGTVNYGYTF.

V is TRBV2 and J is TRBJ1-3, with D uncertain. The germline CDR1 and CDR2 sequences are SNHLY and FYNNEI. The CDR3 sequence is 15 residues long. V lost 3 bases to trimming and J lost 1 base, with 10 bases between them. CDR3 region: CASSDQSGSGNTIYF. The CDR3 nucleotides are TGTGCCAGCAGTGATCAGTCGGGGTCTGGAAACACCATATATTTT.

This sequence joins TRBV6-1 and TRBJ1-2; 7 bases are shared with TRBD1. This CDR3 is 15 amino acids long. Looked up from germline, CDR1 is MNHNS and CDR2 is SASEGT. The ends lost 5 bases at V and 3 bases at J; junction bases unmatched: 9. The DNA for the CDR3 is TGTGCCAGCAGTATCGATACCGGGACAGACTATGGCTACACCTTC. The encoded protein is CASSIDTGTDYGYTF.

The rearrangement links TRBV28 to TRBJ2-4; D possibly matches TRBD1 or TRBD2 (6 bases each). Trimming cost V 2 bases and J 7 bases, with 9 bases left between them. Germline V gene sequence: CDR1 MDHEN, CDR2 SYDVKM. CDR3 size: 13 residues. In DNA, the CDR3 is TGTGCCAGCAGTTTACAAGGGGGGAACATTCAGTACTTC. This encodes CASSLQGGNIQYF.

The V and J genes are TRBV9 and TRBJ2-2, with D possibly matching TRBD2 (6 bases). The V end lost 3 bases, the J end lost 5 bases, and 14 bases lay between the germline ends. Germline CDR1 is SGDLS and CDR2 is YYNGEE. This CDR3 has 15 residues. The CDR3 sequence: CASSDLTGVTGELFF. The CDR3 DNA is TGTGCCAGCAGCGACCTCACGGGGGTTACCGGGGAGCTGTTTTTT.

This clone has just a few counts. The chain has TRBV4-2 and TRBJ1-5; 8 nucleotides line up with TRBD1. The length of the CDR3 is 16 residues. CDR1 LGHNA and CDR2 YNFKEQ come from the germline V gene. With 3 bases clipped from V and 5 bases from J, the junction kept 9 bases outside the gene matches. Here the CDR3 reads CASSQDRARLDQPQHF. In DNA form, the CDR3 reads TGTGCCAGCAGCCAGGACAGGGCGAGGCTGGATCAGCCCCAGCATTTT.

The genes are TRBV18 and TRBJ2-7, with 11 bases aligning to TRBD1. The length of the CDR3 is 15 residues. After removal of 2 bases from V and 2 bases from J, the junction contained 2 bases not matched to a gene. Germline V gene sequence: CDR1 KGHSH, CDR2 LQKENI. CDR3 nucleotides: TGTGCCAGCTCACCAGGGACAGGGGGAACCTACGAGCAGTACTTC. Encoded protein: CASSPGTGGTYEQYF.

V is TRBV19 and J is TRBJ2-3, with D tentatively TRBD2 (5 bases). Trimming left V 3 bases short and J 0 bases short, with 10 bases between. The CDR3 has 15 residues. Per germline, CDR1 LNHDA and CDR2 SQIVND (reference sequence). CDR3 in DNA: TGTGCCAGTAGTATCAGGCGGGCGAGCACAGATACGCAGTATTTT. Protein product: CASSIRRASTDTQYF.

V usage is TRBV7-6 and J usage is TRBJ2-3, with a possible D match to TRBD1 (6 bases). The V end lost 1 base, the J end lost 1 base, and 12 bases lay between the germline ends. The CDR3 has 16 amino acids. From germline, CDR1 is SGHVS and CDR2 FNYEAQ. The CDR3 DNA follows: TGTGCCAGCAGCTTAGTGGGGGCTGCGGGCACAGATACGCAGTATTTT. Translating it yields CASSLVGAAGTDTQYF.